The rows below give T cell receptor beta chains drawn from one sample of a study of cytomegalovirus exposure and HLA in healthy donors. The assay was immunoSEQ multiplex PCR, and TCRdb's table has in-frame clones only and misses some. The sample contains hundreds of thousands of clones, over 60% of which appear only once. Sequences were obtained from PBMCs. Every receptor here comes from a man between 18 and 29 years old in good health and CMV-seronegative. Both conserved end residues are part of each CDR3. D genes are given only for firm matches. Expanded clones get a size class; other rows say once, few or many, or leave the size out.

>-|TRBV7-9|TRBJ2-3|TRBD1
CASSFIDRDTDTQYF
TGTGCCAGCAGCTTTATAGACAGGGACACAGATACGCAGTATTTT
>-|TRBV19|TRBJ1-5|TRBD1
CASRDRGNQPQHF
TGTGCCAGTAGGGACAGGGGCAATCAGCCCCAGCATTTT
>few|TRBV7-9|TRBJ1-1|-
CASSRFGGINTEAFF
TGTGCCAGCAGCCGTTTCGGGGGGATAAACACTGAAGCTTTCTTT
>-|TRBV7-3|TRBJ2-5|-
CASSFSATVGETQYF
TGTGCCAGCAGCTTTAGCGCCACCGTTGGGGAGACCCAGTACTTC
>-|TRBV18|TRBJ2-5|-
CASSPPNNQETQYF
TGTGCCAGCTCACCTCCTAATAACCAAGAGACCCAGTACTTC
>-|TRBV5-1|TRBJ2-1|-
CASSYSSVPYNEQFF
TGCGCCAGCAGCTACTCTTCGGTCCCCTACAATGAGCAGTTCTTC
>-|TRBV10-2|TRBJ2-3|TRBD2
CASSGLAGVSTQYF
TGCGCCAGCAGTGGCCTAGCGGGAGTCTCCACGCAGTATTTT
>-|TRBV2|TRBJ2-7|-
CASKRGHSIYEQYF
TGTGCCAGCAAGCGGGGACACTCAATCTACGAGCAGTACTTC
>-|TRBV5-4|TRBJ1-1|-
CASSSWELNTEAFF
TGTGCCAGCAGCTCCTGGGAGTTGAACACTGAAGCTTTCTTT
>few|TRBV6-5|TRBJ2-7|TRBD2
CASSSPPGGTTYEQYF
TGTGCCAGCAGTTCCCCACCGGGAGGGACTACCTACGAGCAGTACTTC
>-|TRBV9|TRBJ2-1|-
CASSGEPWGSHEQFF
TGTGCCAGCAGCGGAGAACCCTGGGGCAGCCATGAGCAGTTCTTC
>-|TRBV4-2|TRBJ1-1|-
CASSRGESIMNTEAFF
TGTGCCAGCAGCCGGGGGGAATCCATCATGAACACTGAAGCTTTCTTT
>-|TRBV6-5|TRBJ2-7|-
CASRRGGQGEQYF
TGTGCCAGCCGGAGGGGGGGGCAGGGGGAGCAGTACTTC
>-|TRBV9|TRBJ1-4|TRBD1
CASSVSGGLSEKLFF
TGTGCCAGCAGCGTATCAGGGGGTCTGAGTGAAAAACTGTTTTTT
>-|TRBV7-9|TRBJ1-1|-
CASSHGQGWNTEAFF
TGTGCCAGCAGCCACGGTCAGGGTTGGAACACTGAAGCTTTCTTT
>-|TRBV7-9|TRBJ2-7|-
CASRENAIYEQYF
TGTGCCAGCAGAGAGAACGCAATCTACGAGCAGTACTTC